These 17 T cell receptor beta chains were sequenced from one sample in a study of blood T cell repertoires in COVID-19. This table comes from immunoSEQ multiplex PCR, and its TCRdb copy is limited to in-frame clones, with some not included. Of roughly 480,000 clones in the sample, approximately 89% were seen once. The source material was peripheral blood. The receptors were gathered from a man aged 18 to 30 with COVID-19, enrolled during active disease.

The chain has TRBV6-1 and TRBJ1-5; weak D call: TRBD1 (5 bases). The V and J ends lost 2 bases and 5 bases respectively, with 10 bases between them. The CDR3 is 14 residues long. In germline, CDR1 is MNHNS, CDR2 SASEGT. CDR3 sequence reads: CASSERGGDQPQHF. The DNA for the CDR3 is TGTGCCAGCAGTGAAAGGGGAGGGGATCAGCCCCAGCATTTT.

J is TRBJ2-2 and V is TRBV10-1; 7 bases fit TRBD2. The J segment lost 0 bases and the V segment lost 4 bases, leaving 2 bases of the junction unmatched. Germline V gene sequence: CDR1 WNHNN, CDR2 SYGVQD (reference sequence). This CDR3 region has 15 residues. Here the CDR3 DNA reads TGCGCCAGCAGTGTGGGGGGGGCGAACACCGGGGAGCTGTTTTTT. It translates to CASSVGGANTGELFF.

The V and J genes are TRBV3-1 (or the pseudogene TRBV3-2) and TRBJ2-1, with unresolved D. Deletions cut 1 base from V and 0 bases from J, with 4 bases between. Germline CDR1 is LGHDT and CDR2 is YNNKEL (reference sequence). CDR3 length equals 14 residues. Here the CDR3 DNA reads TGTGCCAGCAGCCAAGGTCGCTCCTACAATGAGCAGTTCTTC. It yields the protein CASSQGRSYNEQFF.

The chain employs TRBV10-2 and TRBJ2-1; 8 bases align to TRBD2. Germline CDR1 reads WSHSY; CDR2 reads SAAADI. The V gene end was trimmed by 6 bases and the J gene end by 4 bases; junction bases not matched to a gene: 8. This CDR3 is built from 15 residues. As DNA, the CDR3 is TGCGCCAGCAGCACGACTAGCGCTGAATACAATGAGCAGTTCTTC. Translating gives CASSTTSAEYNEQFF.

V is TRBV19 and J is TRBJ2-1; the match to TRBD2 covers 13 bases. J lost 0 bases, V lost 5 bases, and 10 bases had no gene match. The CDR3 has 19 residues. From germline, CDR1 is LNHDA and CDR2 SQIVND (reference sequence). CDR3 bases: TGTGCCAGTAGTCGGACTAGCGGGAGAAATCCGAGCTCCTACAATGAGCAGTTCTTC. Amino acid sequence: CASSRTSGRNPSSYNEQFF.

This rearrangement joins TRBV14 to TRBJ2-7, with D uncertain. The V end lost 1 base, the J end lost 0 bases, and 10 bases lay between the germline ends. The germline gives CDR1 SGHDN, CDR2 FVKESK. CDR3 length: 15 amino acids. CDR3 sequence: CASSQVPGVSYEQYF. The CDR3 nucleotides are TGTGCCAGCAGCCAAGTCCCAGGTGTCTCCTACGAGCAGTACTTC.

The chain has TRBV6-2 or TRBV6-3 and TRBJ1-2; 7 bases match TRBD1. The V segment lost 0 bases and the J segment 6 bases; nucleotides outside the gene matches: 1. Germline values: CDR1 MNHEY, CDR2 SVGEGT. The CDR3 runs 13 residues. DNA of the CDR3: TGTGCCAGCAGTTACTCACAGGGGCATGGCTACACCTTC. Translated: CASSYSQGHGYTF.

The V and J genes are TRBV7-9 and TRBJ2-7; 8 bases agree with TRBD2. This CDR3 is built from 15 residues. V lost 1 base and J lost 3; bases outside the gene matches: 5. Per the germline V gene, CDR1 is SEHNR and CDR2 is FQNEAQ (reference sequence). CDR3 residues: CASSLVSAGGYEQYF. The CDR3 nucleotides read TGTGCCAGCAGCTTAGTCTCGGCGGGGGGCTACGAGCAGTACTTC.

J is TRBJ1-1 and V is TRBV2; possible D gene TRBD1, 6 bases. V dropped 10 bases and J dropped 0 bases, with 15 bases sitting between them. Germline lookup yields CDR1 SNHLY and CDR2 FYNNEI. This CDR3 contains 14 residues. The CDR3 nucleotides are TGTGCCACCCGGGACATACTCATGAACACTGAAGCTTTCTTT. Protein product: CATRDILMNTEAFF.

This chain connects TRBV11-3 to TRBJ2-5; TRBD2 agrees at 7 bases. V gave up 8 bases and J gave up 4 bases; unmatched junction bases: 13. CDR1 and CDR2 from the germline V gene are SGHNT and YENEEA. The CDR3 totals 15 residues. The CDR3 nucleotides read TGTGCCAGCTCAATAGCGGGCCCGTTGGGAGAGACCCAGTACTTC. This codes for CASSIAGPLGETQYF.

The gene calls are TRBV30 and TRBJ1-3; D call uncertain. Germline-derived CDR1 and CDR2 are GTSNPN and SVGIG (reference sequence). The CDR3 extends over 19 amino acids. V lost 0 bases to trimming and J lost 0 bases, with 21 bases between them. This chain's CDR3 is CAWSVPRARGFLSGNTIYF. The CDR3 DNA reads as TGTGCCTGGAGTGTCCCCCGGGCCAGAGGGTTCCTCTCTGGAAACACCATATATTTT.

This rearrangement joins TRBV18 to TRBJ2-5; 13 bases are shared with TRBD2. With 5 bases clipped from V and 4 bases from J, the junction kept 13 bases outside the gene matches. The CDR3 is made up of 18 amino acids. Germline CDR1 reads KGHSH; CDR2 reads LQKENI. CDR3 region: CASSTSGTSGARLETQYF. As DNA, the CDR3 is TGTGCCAGCTCAACCTCCGGGACTAGCGGGGCGCGGTTAGAGACCCAGTACTTC.

The V and J genes are TRBV29-1 and TRBJ1-2; D gene uncertain. Trimming shortened V by 4 bases and J by 4 bases, and 13 bases separated the two germline ends. The CDR3 is 13 amino acids. Germline CDR1 and CDR2: SQVTM and ANQGSEA. This CDR3 is CSVGPESTYGYTF. As DNA, the CDR3 is TGCAGCGTTGGCCCAGAAAGTACCTATGGCTACACCTTC.

V gene TRBV15 combines with J gene TRBJ1-1; 8 positions agree with TRBD1. Per the germline V gene, CDR1 is LNHNV and CDR2 is YYDKDF (reference sequence). The CDR3 length is 14 residues. The V and J ends lost 5 bases and 4 bases, in that order; junction bases with no gene match: 6. CDR3 loop: CATSGTGGVTEAFF. CDR3 DNA: TGTGCCACCAGCGGCACAGGGGGTGTCACTGAAGCTTTCTTT.

This rearrangement joins TRBV9 to TRBJ1-3; a weak D match, TRBD1 (5 bases). V dropped 0 bases and J dropped 1 base, with 5 bases sitting between them. The CDR3 is made up of 14 amino acids. Germline CDR1 and CDR2: SGDLS and YYNGEE. The CDR3 sequence: CASSVDRSGNTIYF. CDR3 coding DNA: TGTGCCAGCAGCGTAGACAGGTCTGGAAACACCATATATTTT.

The chain has TRBV28 and TRBJ2-2, with D tentatively TRBD1 (5 bases). This CDR3 region has 13 residues. Trimming stripped 6 bases from V and 8 bases from J, with 13 bases between. Per germline, CDR1 MDHEN and CDR2 SYDVKM. CDR3 sequence (DNA): TGTGCCAGCAGCCAGGGTATGACTGGGGAGCTGTTTTTT. Its protein is CASSQGMTGELFF.

V usage is TRBV6-5 and J usage is TRBJ2-7; 9 bases line up with TRBD1. J lost 7 bases, V lost 6 bases, and 10 bases had no gene match. The CDR3 loop spans 14 amino acids. Germline-derived CDR1 and CDR2 are MNHEY and SVGAGI. Here the CDR3 DNA reads TGTGCCAGCAGCCCGACAGGGGGTATGTGGGAGCAGTACTTC. It specifies CASSPTGGMWEQYF.